This paragraph reports one TCR beta chain. Each CDR3 protein is one row after TCRdb ran MiXCR on the 5' RACE reads. The table records tens of thousands of distinct CDR3 sequences, roughly 14% of them present only once. The CDR3 is 14 residues long. The V gene's germline CDR1 is SGHRS and CDR2 YFSETQ. The germline V and J ends were trimmed by 0 bases and 5 bases, with 11 bases remaining between them. The source of the sample is a study of T cells of healthy individuals. The rearrangement joins TRBV5-1 to TRBJ1-1; a weak D match, TRBD1 (5 bases). This TCR was recovered from a human donor in good health. CDR3 protein: CASSLGPGNTEAFF. DNA for the CDR3: TGCGCCAGCAGCTTGGGGCCAGGGAATACTGAAGCTTTCTTT.